This T cell receptor beta chain originates from a study of cytomegalovirus exposure and HLA in healthy donors (dated by TCRdb to about 2017). As for the study more broadly: According to a later analysis, the roughly 120 validation repertoires were produced on the same platform as the 666 repertoires of the first cohort. To predict cytomegalovirus infection status, the study combined high-throughput TCR immunosequencing, statistical association of individual TCRs with disease status, and machine learning. The study aimed to test whether cataloging public T cell receptors could reveal signatures of past pathogen exposure. In addition to the first cohort of several hundred subjects, a separate validation cohort of over 90 different subjects was used. The study at large found these results: A total of 150 or so TCR beta chains were listed by the study as associated with cytomegalovirus. Subsequent analysis determined that TCRs grouped into clusters in the first cohort also showed a tendency toward co-occurrence across the 120 validation repertoires, and approximately 93% of cluster scores exceeded 0. Cytomegalovirus status was reported to be diagnosed by the classifier with high specificity and sensitivity in both the original and validation cohorts. It was suggested by the authors that the approach could potentially be generalized to other disease states and immunological phenotypes. Three of the identified cytomegalovirus-associated TCR beta chains were confirmed in vitro to be specific for cytomegalovirus antigens. A later analysis had no HLA typing for the validation cohort, so co-occurrence there was scored across all 110 or so repertoires. Across donors, most TCR sequences were observed very rarely, whereas some public TCRs were present in many individuals.

Regarding this clone: Its antigen specificity is not known. Per-base qualities were not stored, and no clone one base away is much larger.

Separate from the approximately 690-subject first cohort, the validation cohort of about 130 subjects was the group to which the donors belonged. Preparation of the library involved the immunoSEQ multiplex PCR assay. The original methods were these. A statistical classification framework was developed to diagnose cytomegalovirus status using the catalog of TCR beta chain sequences. TCRdb took this table from immuneACCESS and kept in-frame rearrangements with V and J called. Such tables lack part of the clones; where checked against another copy, unresolved V genes explain under half of the gap, and the rest is unexplained. The V and J calls and the clone size are those of that table, but D and trimming were determined from the DNA. The sample data list 90,000 to 130,000 clones, and around 82% of these were observed just once. Of the sample, around 2.7% falls within the top ten clones. As encoded in the germline V gene (reference sequence), CDR1 is DFQATT while CDR2 is SNEGSKA. V drops 6 bases and J drops 7 bases, leaving 10 bases in between. The CDR3 sequence holds 11 residues, the cysteine and phenylalanine included. The read is trimmed to its CDR3 DNA, 33 bases read in frame from base 1.

Sequenced: PBMCs. This sequence originates from a woman aged 18 to 35 in good health and CMV-seronegative. The chain uses TRBV20-1 and TRBJ1-3; 5 matching bases give a weak D call of TRBD1. The CDR3 is CSAQVMNTIYF. The nucleotide sequence is TGCAGTGCACAGGTTATGAACACCATATATTTT.